This TCR beta chain derives from a study of tumor-infiltrating lymphocytes in primary liver carcinoma. Study-wide context: Subjects presented with primary liver carcinoma managed by surgical resection. Men as well as women, aged 30 to 69 years, made up the patients. Staged T1-T3 N0M0, the tumors had sizes that ranged from about 4.2 to 10 cm across. Sequenced samples came back with roughly 3.5 to 8 million productive TCRbeta reads, and the counts looked alike across tissue types.

Germline CDR1 SGHKS, CDR2 YYEKEE (reference sequence). J was trimmed by 0 bases and V by 4 bases; bases with no gene match: 4. There are 14 residues in the CDR3. This clonotype was counted between two and nine times. Germline DNA was also extracted, and blood RNA was taken from unsorted whole blood. The authors made TCR beta cDNA from 400 to 600 ng total RNA with a constant-region primer. Slightly modified ARM-PCR served as the procedure for the TCR beta libraries. These libraries came from three rounds of nested multiplex PCR. Both of the initial two PCR rounds ran for around 10 cycles and employed TRBV1-TRBV30 forward primers alongside a C-beta reverse primer. TCRdb re-analysed the multiplex PCR reads in MiXCR, keeping a single row per CDR3 protein. The profile shows some 180,000 distinct CDR3 sequences, 60% of them singletons.

This sequence was found in a man aged 35 to 55 with primary liver carcinoma and hepatitis B virus infection. The chain combines TRBV5-5 with TRBJ2-7, with 7 bases fitting TRBD1. Sequencing was carried out using peripheral blood. DNA of the CDR3: TGTGCCAGCAGCGCCCGGGACAGCTCCTACGAGCAGTACTTC. This translates into CASSARDSSYEQYF.